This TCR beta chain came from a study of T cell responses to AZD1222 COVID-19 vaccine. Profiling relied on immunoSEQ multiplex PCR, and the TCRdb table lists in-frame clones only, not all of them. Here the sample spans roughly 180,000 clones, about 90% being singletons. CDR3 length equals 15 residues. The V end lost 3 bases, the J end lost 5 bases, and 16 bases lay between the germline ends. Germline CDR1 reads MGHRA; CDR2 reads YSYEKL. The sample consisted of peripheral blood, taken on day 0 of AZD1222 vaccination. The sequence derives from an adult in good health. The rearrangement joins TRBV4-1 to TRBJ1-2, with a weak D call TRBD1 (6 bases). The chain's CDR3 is CASSQGAKAGYGYTF. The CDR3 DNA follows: TGCGCCAGCAGCCAGGGGGCTAAGGCGGGTTATGGCTACACCTTC.